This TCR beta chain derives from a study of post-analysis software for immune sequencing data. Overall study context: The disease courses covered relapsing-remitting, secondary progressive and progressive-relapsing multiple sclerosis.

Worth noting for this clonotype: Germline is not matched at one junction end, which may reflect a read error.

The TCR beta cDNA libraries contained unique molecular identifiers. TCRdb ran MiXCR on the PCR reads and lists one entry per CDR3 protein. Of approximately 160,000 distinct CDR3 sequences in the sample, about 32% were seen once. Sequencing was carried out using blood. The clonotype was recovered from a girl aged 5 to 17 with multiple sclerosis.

The CDR3 nucleotides read TGTGCCGGCAGCCAAAAAACAGGAGCCCATAACTATGGCTACACCTTC. Translating it yields CAGSQKTGAHNYGYTF. The genes are TRBV3-1 and TRBJ1-2, with a weak D call TRBD1 (5 bases). The CDR3 length is 16 residues. Germline V gene lookup returns CDR1 LGHDT and CDR2 YNNKEL (reference sequence).